A single sample is the source of the 23 T cell receptor beta chains below, sequenced in a study of T cells in Graves' hyperthyroidism and ophthalmopathy. RNA transcripts were the template for amplifying TCR beta CDR3 regions. The HTBI primer set drove a first-round RT-PCR of the TCR CDR3. TCRdb reanalysed the multiplex PCR reads using MiXCR and keeps one entry per CDR3 protein. The sample records 500,000 to 650,000 distinct CDR3 sequences, about 15% being singletons. The sample comprised blood. The source of these receptors is a woman aged 35 to 49 with Graves' hyperthyroidism.

This clonotype was observed at least ten times. The chain uses TRBV20-1 and TRBJ1-1, with TRBD1 as a possible D gene (6 bases). Germline CDR1 DFQATT, CDR2 SNEGSKA (reference sequence). This CDR3 is 15 amino acids long. V shed 6 bases and J shed 5 bases, with 22 bases lying between them. Written as DNA, the CDR3 is TGCAGTGCAAGATCCCCAGGGGTCGGAAAAACTGAAGCTTTCTTT. Its protein product is CSARSPGVGKTEAFF.

Many counts were recorded for this clonotype. The chain employs TRBV27 and TRBJ1-6, with D perhaps matching TRBD1 (6 bases). The germline gives CDR1 MNHEY, CDR2 SMNVEV (reference sequence). There are 14 residues in the CDR3. The V gene lost 6 bases and the J gene lost 6 bases, with 12 bases spanning the gap. CDR3 nucleotide sequence: TGTGCCAGCAGCCCAGACAGGACTAATTCACCCCTCCACTTT. Its translation is CASSPDRTNSPLHF.

This clonotype was recorded at least ten times. The V gene is TRBV7-9, the J gene TRBJ2-7; D may be TRBD1 or TRBD2 (6 bases each). From germline, CDR1 is SEHNR and CDR2 FQNEAQ (reference sequence). The CDR3 spans 13 residues. The V and J ends lost 7 bases and 8 bases respectively, with 18 bases between them. The CDR3 region has the DNA TGTGCCAGCAACCTGGCAGGGGAGGTGAAGCAGTACTTC. Translation gives CASNLAGEVKQYF. The full variable domain, rest sourced from reference TRBV7-9 and TRBJ2-7, is DTGVSQNPRHKITKRGQNVTFRCDPISEHNRLYWYRQTLGQGPEFLTYFQNEAQLEKSRLLSDRFSAERPKGSFSTLEIQRTEQGDSAMYLCASNLAGEVKQYFGPGTRLTVT.

At least ten counts were recorded for this clonotype. The V gene is TRBV24-1, the J gene TRBJ2-1; D may be TRBD2 (6 bases). This CDR3 comprises 16 residues. CDR1 KGHDR and CDR2 SFDVKD come from the germline V gene. The V and J ends lost 4 bases and 0 bases respectively, with 12 bases between them. The DNA for the CDR3 is TGTGCCACCAGTGACATTAGCGGACTCTCCTACAATGAGCAGTTCTTC. This gives the protein CATSDISGLSYNEQFF.

Ten or more counts support this clonotype. The gene calls are TRBV12-3 or TRBV12-4 and TRBJ2-5; a possible D gene is TRBD2 (6 bases). CDR3 length equals 12 residues. V was pared by 5 bases and J by 5 bases, with 9 bases between. The CDR3 spells CASSAGGETQYF. CDR3 in DNA: TGTGCCAGCAGTGCCGGGGGTGAGACCCAGTACTTC.

The chain uses TRBV4-1 and TRBJ2-7; 10 positions agree with TRBD1. V dropped 1 base and J dropped 7; count of bases not matched to a gene: 7. Germline V CDR1 and CDR2: MGHRA, YSYEKL. The CDR3 contains 15 residues. CDR3 sequence reads: CASSQGDRGSGEQYF. The CDR3 DNA follows: TGCGCCAGCAGCCAAGGGGACAGGGGATCCGGAGAGCAGTACTTC.

In this sample, this clonotype turned up many times. The rearrangement links TRBV5-5 to TRBJ1-1; no firm D call. Germline lookup yields CDR1 SGHKS and CDR2 YYEKEE (reference sequence). Trimming stripped 3 bases from V and 11 bases from J, with 11 bases between. This CDR3 is 11 amino acids long. The CDR3 coding sequence is TGTGCCAGCAGCTATCGCCGTGAGGCTTTCTTT. It specifies CASSYRREAFF.

This clonotype was seen ten or more times. The chain links TRBV15 to TRBJ2-3; 10 bases line up with TRBD2. The V gene end was trimmed by 0 bases and the J gene end by 5 bases; junction bases not matched to a gene: 20. The germline V gene encodes CDR1 LNHNV and CDR2 YYDKDF (reference sequence). The CDR3 contains 21 residues. The CDR3 region has the DNA TGTGCCACCAGCAGAGATCTGCCCCCCCTTGGGCCTAGCGGGAGAGAAGATACGCAGTATTTT. Residues: CATSRDLPPLGPSGREDTQYF.

This clonotype was counted only a few times. This chain connects TRBV27 to TRBJ2-1; D is undetermined. The CDR3 is 14 residues long. CDR1 is MNHEY and CDR2 is SMNVEV in the germline V gene (reference sequence). V lost 5 bases, J lost 8 bases, and 16 bases lay in between. DNA for the CDR3: TGTGCCAGCAGTCGGTCGTTGAAGGTCTATGAGCAGTTCTTC. It yields the protein CASSRSLKVYEQFF.

This clonotype was counted many times. This chain links TRBV28 with TRBJ2-2, with 11 bases matching TRBD1. CDR1 and CDR2 (germline): MDHEN, SYDVKM. The CDR3 runs to 16 residues. J lost 6 bases, V lost 5 bases, and 8 bases had no gene match. CDR3 nucleotide sequence: TGTGCCAGCAGTCCCGGGACAGGGGGGAGAGCCGGGGAGCTGTTTTTT. Translated: CASSPGTGGRAGELFF.

The table lists this clonotype with a few counts. A much bigger clone sits one base away, suggesting this may be a read error. The gene calls are TRBV2 and TRBJ1-1; 9 nucleotides agree with TRBD1. There are 15 residues in the CDR3. Germline V gene sequence: CDR1 SNHLY, CDR2 FYNNEI. The CDR3 bases are TGTGCCGGCAGAATCTCGGGACAGGGCCACACTGAAGCTTTCTTT. Translation: CAGRISGQGHTEAFF. The full variable domain, its missing parts supplied by reference TRBV2 and TRBJ1-1, is EPEVTQTPSHQVTQMGQEVILRCVPISNHLYFYWYRQILGQKVEFLVSFYNNEISEKSEIFDDQFSVERPDGSNFTLKIRSTKLEDSAMYFCAGRISGQGHTEAFFGQGTRLTVV.

This sequence joins TRBV5-1 and TRBJ2-1; 9 bases map to TRBD1. CDR1 SGHRS and CDR2 YFSETQ come from the germline V gene. V shed 0 bases, J shed 6 bases, and the junction held 4 bases outside the gene matches. This CDR3 region has 15 residues. The CDR3 spells CASSLAGTGFNEQFF. In DNA form, the CDR3 reads TGCGCCAGCAGCTTGGCCGGGACAGGGTTCAATGAGCAGTTCTTC. Complete variable domain (other parts from reference TRBV5-1 and TRBJ2-1): KAGVTQTPRYLIKTRGQQVTLSCSPISGHRSVSWYQQTPGQGLQFLFEYFSETQRNKGNFPGRFSGRQFSNSRSEMNVSTLELGDSALYLCASSLAGTGFNEQFFGPGTRLTVL.

This clonotype occurred a few times. The chain is built from TRBV3-1 and TRBJ2-1; 7 bases align to TRBD2. CDR1 and CDR2 from the germline V gene are LGHDT and YNNKEL (reference sequence). This CDR3 is built from 16 residues. The junction had 10 bases not matched to a gene; V was cut back by 4 bases and J by 4 bases. The CDR3 loop reads CASSPFRDYPYNEQFF. In DNA, the CDR3 is TGTGCCAGCAGCCCTTTTCGGGACTATCCATACAATGAGCAGTTCTTC.

This clonotype was counted a few times. The chain is built from TRBV19 and TRBJ1-1; unclear D gene. Germline V gene sequence: CDR1 LNHDA, CDR2 SQIVND (reference sequence). CDR3 size: 15 residues. V shed 3 bases and J shed 5 bases, with 16 bases lying between them. In DNA form, the CDR3 reads TGTGCCAGTAGTATCCCGGACCGCGTAGGTACTGAAGCTTTCTTT. Translation: CASSIPDRVGTEAFF.

There are many counts of this clonotype. This chain uses TRBV10-3 with TRBJ2-2, with TRBD2 identical over 7 bases. The germline V gene encodes CDR1 ENHRY and CDR2 SYGVKD. The CDR3 loop spans 15 amino acids. The junction had 7 bases not matched to a gene; V was cut back by 7 bases and J by 2 bases. CDR3 DNA: TGTGCCATCACCGATAAGCGGGGAAACACCGGGGAGCTGTTTTTT. Protein: CAITDKRGNTGELFF.

This clonotype was recorded many times. This CDR3 is CASSLAVVGGSLTTDTQYF. DNA for the CDR3: TGTGCCAGCAGCTTAGCTGTTGTTGGGGGCTCGCTTACAACAGATACGCAGTATTTT. The chain couples TRBV7-9 to TRBJ2-3; a weak D match, TRBD1 (6 bases). The CDR3 covers 19 residues. Trimming cost V 0 bases and J 3 bases, with 22 bases left between them. Per the germline V gene, CDR1 is SEHNR and CDR2 is FQNEAQ (reference sequence).

This clonotype appeared many times. J is TRBJ2-1 and V is TRBV11-2, with 7 bases fitting TRBD1. Germline trimming cut 5 bases from V and 12 bases from J; bases unmatched to any gene: 4. The CDR3 extends over 11 amino acids. Germline CDR1 and CDR2: SGHAT and FQNNGV. CDR3: CASSRQGTQFF. CDR3 bases: TGTGCCAGCAGCCGACAGGGTACGCAGTTCTTC. Full variable domain (remainder filled in from reference TRBV11-2 and TRBJ2-1): EAGVAQSPRYKIIEKRQSVAFWCNPISGHATLYWYQQILGQGPKLLIQFQNNGVVDDSQLPKDRFSAERLKGVDSTLKIQPAKLEDSAVYLCASSRQGTQFFGPGTRLTVL.

This clonotype was detected many times. The CDR3 reads CASSPRDPNYGYTF. In nucleotides, the CDR3 is TGTGCCAGCAGCCCCAGGGACCCTAACTATGGCTACACCTTC. The chain couples TRBV11-2 to TRBJ1-2, with D possibly matching TRBD1 (5 bases). Germline values: CDR1 SGHAT, CDR2 FQNNGV. V lost 5 bases to trimming and J lost 0 bases, with 10 bases between them. The CDR3 runs to 14 residues.

This clonotype showed up many times. This chain uses TRBV28 with TRBJ1-2; D not resolved. V lost 6 bases to trimming and J lost 2 bases, with 10 bases between them. The CDR3 runs 13 residues. Germline V CDR1 and CDR2: MDHEN, SYDVKM. As DNA, the CDR3 is TGTGCCAGCAGCCTTGAGTTAAACTATGGCTACACCTTC. Encoded protein: CASSLELNYGYTF.

This clonotype came up a few times. The J gene is TRBJ2-3, the V gene TRBV27; D is uncertain. V dropped 7 bases and J dropped 0 bases, with 8 bases sitting between them. CDR3 length: 13 amino acids. CDR1 is MNHEY, CDR2 SMNVEV, per germline (reference sequence). CDR3 sequence reads: CASKKTSTDTQYF. The CDR3 coding sequence is TGTGCCAGCAAAAAGACGAGCACAGATACGCAGTATTTT.

CDR3 protein: CASSQDLITGELFF. The CDR3 DNA is TGCGCCAGCAGCCAAGATTTGATAACCGGGGAGCTGTTTTTT. The chain combines TRBV4-1 with TRBJ2-2, with D unresolved. This CDR3 region has 14 residues. Looked up from germline, CDR1 is MGHRA and CDR2 is YSYEKL. Deletions cut 0 bases from V and 5 bases from J, with 7 bases between.

This clonotype was picked up a small number of times. V is TRBV4-2 and J is TRBJ2-1; D remains unclear. Trimming shortened V by 1 base and J by 2 bases, and 18 bases separated the two germline ends. The V gene's germline CDR1 is LGHNA and CDR2 YNFKEQ. This CDR3 has 18 amino acids. The DNA of the CDR3 is TGTGCCAGCAGCCAAGCTCGGGTCGGGCTCGCGCCCTACAATGAGCAGTTCTTC. It is translated as CASSQARVGLAPYNEQFF.

This clonotype was found many times. The chain is built from TRBV24-1 and TRBJ2-1; 8 nucleotides line up with TRBD2. V gave up 3 bases and J gave up 7 bases; unmatched junction bases: 10. The germline gives CDR1 KGHDR, CDR2 SFDVKD. The CDR3 consists of 16 residues. The CDR3 DNA reads TGTGCCACCAGTGATCAACTAGCGGACGTAACGAATGAGCAGTTCTTC. Translating gives CATSDQLADVTNEQFF.